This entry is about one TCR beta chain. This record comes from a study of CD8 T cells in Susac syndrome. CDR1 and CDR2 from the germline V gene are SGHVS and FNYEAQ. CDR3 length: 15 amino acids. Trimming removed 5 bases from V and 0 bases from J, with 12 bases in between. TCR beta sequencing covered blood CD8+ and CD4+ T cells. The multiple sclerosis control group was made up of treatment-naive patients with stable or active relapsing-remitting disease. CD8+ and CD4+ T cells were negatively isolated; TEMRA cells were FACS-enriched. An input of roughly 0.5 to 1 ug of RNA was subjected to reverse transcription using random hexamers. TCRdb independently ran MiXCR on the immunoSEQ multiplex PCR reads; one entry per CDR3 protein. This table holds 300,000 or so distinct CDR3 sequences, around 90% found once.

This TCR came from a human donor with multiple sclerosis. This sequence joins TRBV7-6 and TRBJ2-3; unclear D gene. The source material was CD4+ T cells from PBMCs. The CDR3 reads CASSPVATSTDTQYF. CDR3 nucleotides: TGTGCCAGCAGCCCTGTGGCGACTAGCACAGATACGCAGTATTTT. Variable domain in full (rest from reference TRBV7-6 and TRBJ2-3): GAGVSQSPRYKVTKRGQDVALRCDPISGHVSLYWYRQALGQGPEFLTYFNYEAQQDKSGLPNDRFSAERPEGSISTLTIQRTEQRDSAMYRCASSPVATSTDTQYFGPGTRLTVL.